This T cell receptor beta chain was documented in a study of neurological immune-mediated disorders. This clonotype was observed a handful of times. TCRdb itself ran the 5' RACE reads through MiXCR, one entry per CDR3 protein. The sample lists roughly 50,000 distinct CDR3 sequences, about 9.3% occurring once. The clonotype comes from a man between 65 and 85 years old with HTLV-1-associated myelopathy (HAM/TSP). Sequencing was carried out using PBMCs.

The CDR3 spells CASSRGGKRDSPLHF. CDR3 DNA: TGTGCCAGCAGTCGTGGAGGGAAAAGGGACTCACCCCTCCACTTT. The gene calls are TRBV27 and TRBJ1-6, with D maybe TRBD1 (5 bases). V shed 5 bases and J shed 10 bases, with 18 bases lying between them. The length of the CDR3 is 15 residues. CDR1 and CDR2 from the germline V gene are MNHEY and SMNVEV (reference sequence).